The present entry profiles one T cell receptor (beta chain) with its context. The antigen is unknown. This entry is derived from a study of cytomegalovirus exposure and HLA in healthy donors. The CDR3 sequence is 16 residues long. Germline V gene data show CDR1 as MGHDK and CDR2 as SYGVNS. The V and J ends lost 2 bases and 8 bases respectively, with 20 bases between them. Findings of the study overall: Using the classifier, cytomegalovirus status was reportedly diagnosed with high specificity and sensitivity. The listing of 150 to 200 TCR beta chains classed them as cytomegalovirus-associated.

Produced via immunoSEQ multiplex PCR; TCRdb's table is partial and in-frame only. The sample consists of under 80,000 clones, approximately 93% of them appearing once. This sequence joins TRBV25-1 and TRBJ2-3; no definite D call. Sequenced sample: PBMCs. The clonotype was recovered from a woman aged 18-29 years in good health and CMV-seropositive. The CDR3 is CASSEPAATPLVTQYF. The CDR3 DNA is TGTGCCAGCAGTGAACCGGCGGCTACCCCTCTGGTTACGCAGTATTTT.